Below are 30 T cell receptor beta chains sequenced from a single sample in a study of T cell responses to AZD1222 COVID-19 vaccine (dated by TCRdb to the early 2020s). The library relied on the immunoSEQ multiplex PCR assay. The table comes from immuneACCESS by way of TCRdb, which keeps in-frame sequences with V and J called. Part of the clones is missing from these tables; in studies checked, under half for an unresolved V gene and the rest for unknown reasons. Present in this sample are some 200,000 clones, 93% of which were seen just once. The ten biggest clones cover 0.95% to 1.1% of the sample. The time point tag for this specimen amounts to: baseline before first vaccination. The treatment or condition tag for this specimen amounts to: meningococcal conjugate vaccine given as trial control. Source: peripheral blood, taken on day 0 of MenACWY control vaccination. The receptors stem from an adult in good health.

This rearrangement joins TRBV9 to TRBJ1-3; TRBD1 agrees at 10 bases. Unmatched junction bases numbered 13, after V lost 4 bases and J lost 0 bases. Germline lookup yields CDR1 SGDLS and CDR2 YYNGEE. CDR3 size: 19 residues. The CDR3 spells CASSRTGTGVHLSGNTIYF. The CDR3 DNA is TGTGCCAGCAGCCGAACCGGGACAGGGGTCCACCTCTCTGGAAACACCATATATTTT. Full variable domain (remainder filled in from reference TRBV9 and TRBJ1-3): DSGVTQTPKHLITATGQRVTLRCSPRSGDLSVYWYQQSLDQGLQFLIQYYNGEERAKGNILERFSAQQFPDLHSELNLSSLELGDSALYFCASSRTGTGVHLSGNTIYFGEGSWLTVV.

This chain joins TRBV4-1 and TRBJ2-7; 8 bases agree with TRBD1. Trimming removed 4 bases from V and 3 bases from J; junction bases left unmatched: 8. The CDR3 loop spans 15 amino acids. Germline V gene lookup returns CDR1 MGHRA and CDR2 YSYEKL. The CDR3 is CASSRGQGDFYEQYF. The CDR3 nucleotides are TGCGCCAGCAGCCGTGGACAGGGAGATTTCTACGAGCAGTACTTC.

The chain combines TRBV3-1 (or the pseudogene TRBV3-2) with TRBJ1-2, with 9 bases lining up with TRBD1. The CDR3 is made up of 13 amino acids. The germline CDR1 and CDR2 sequences are LGHDT and YNNKEL (reference sequence). J lost 7 bases, V lost 4 bases, and 4 bases had no gene match. This chain's CDR3 is CASSPTGGGGYTF. The DNA of the CDR3 is TGTGCCAGCAGCCCAACAGGGGGCGGTGGCTACACCTTC.

The sample holds one count of this clone. The rearrangement links TRBV7-2 to TRBJ2-6; no clear D. The CDR3 runs 13 residues. Germline CDR1 SGHTA, CDR2 FQGNSA. Trimming stripped 6 bases from V and 0 bases from J, with 3 bases between. The CDR3 DNA is TGTGCCAGCAGGATCTCTGGGGCCAACGTCCTGACTTTC. Translating it yields CASRISGANVLTF.

V is TRBV7-3 and J is TRBJ1-6; 10 positions match TRBD1. This CDR3 is built from 16 residues. The germline gives CDR1 SGHTA, CDR2 FQGTGA. With 3 bases clipped from V and 9 bases from J, the junction kept 8 bases outside the gene matches. As DNA, the CDR3 is TGTGCCAGCAGCTTGGCGGGACAGGGGTTTAGTTCACCCCTCCACTTT. This translates into CASSLAGQGFSSPLHF.

V usage is TRBV5-4 and J usage is TRBJ1-1, with D possibly matching TRBD1 (6 bases). The germline CDR1 and CDR2 sequences are SGHNT and YYREEE (reference sequence). V lost 0 bases and J lost 0, with 9 bases in between. CDR3 length: 15 amino acids. The CDR3 loop reads CASSLGGTLNTEAFF. DNA of the CDR3: TGTGCCAGCAGCTTGGGTGGGACACTGAACACTGAAGCTTTCTTT.

The CDR3 protein is CASSPGISAFF. For the CDR3, the DNA is TGTGCCAGCAGTCCAGGGATCTCGGCTTTCTTT. The rearrangement links TRBV12-3 or TRBV12-4 to TRBJ1-1; possible D gene TRBD1, 5 bases. The ends were cut back, 5 bases at V and 11 bases at J, with 12 bases in the middle. This CDR3 has 11 residues.

V usage is TRBV6-5 and J usage is TRBJ1-3; the match to TRBD1 covers 7 bases. CDR3 length equals 14 residues. Germline CDR1 MNHEY, CDR2 SVGAGI. J gave up 4 bases and V 2 bases, and 2 bases lay outside the gene matches. CDR3 nucleotides: TGTGCCAGCAGTTACCAGGACAGGGGAAACACCATATATTTT. Residues: CASSYQDRGNTIYF.

The chain carries TRBV5-1 and TRBJ1-2, with D unclear. This CDR3 spans 13 amino acids. Germline V gene data show CDR1 as SGHRS and CDR2 as YFSETQ. V lost 3 bases and J 1 base, leaving 7 bases between the germline ends. CDR3 in amino acids: CASSSSNNYGYTF. The CDR3 coding sequence is TGCGCCAGCAGCTCGTCAAATAACTATGGCTACACCTTC.

J is TRBJ2-2 and V is TRBV19, with TRBD2 matching over 11 bases. The V gene's germline CDR1 is LNHDA and CDR2 SQIVND (reference sequence). Trimming took 6 bases from V and 1 from J; bases not matched to a gene: 4. The CDR3 totals 16 residues. The CDR3 is CASRTGLAGNTGELFF. CDR3 nucleotide sequence: TGTGCCAGTAGGACCGGACTAGCGGGGAACACCGGGGAGCTGTTTTTT.

J is TRBJ2-7 and V is TRBV10-3; D possibly corresponds to TRBD2 (5 bases). The V gene's germline CDR1 is ENHRY and CDR2 SYGVKD. V shed 2 bases and J shed 2 bases, with 16 bases lying between them. The length of the CDR3 is 16 residues. In DNA, the CDR3 is TGTGCCATCAGTGAGCTCAAAGGTGGGGAGACCTACGAGCAGTACTTC. Amino acids: CAISELKGGETYEQYF.

This clone appeared a few times. J is TRBJ1-4 and V is TRBV12-3 or TRBV12-4; tentative D call: TRBD1 (6 bases). V lost 3 bases, J lost 8 bases, and 10 bases lay in between. CDR3 length: 13 residues. The CDR3 is CASSLGGKEKLFF. CDR3 coding DNA: TGTGCCAGCAGTTTGGGGGGCAAGGAAAAACTGTTTTTT.

The chain combines TRBV30 with TRBJ1-1, with D perhaps TRBD1 (5 bases). CDR1 and CDR2 (germline): GTSNPN, SVGIG (reference sequence). V lost 3 bases and J lost 1, with 6 bases in between. CDR3 length equals 12 residues. In nucleotides, the CDR3 is TGTGCCTGGAGACAGGCGAACACTGAAGCTTTCTTT. It encodes CAWRQANTEAFF. Drawing the rest from reference TRBV30 and TRBJ1-1, the complete variable domain is SQTIHQWPATLVQPVGSPLSLECTVEGTSNPNLYWYRQAAGRGLQLLFYSVGIGQISSEVPQNLSASRPQDRQFILSSKKLLLSDSGFYLCAWRQANTEAFFGQGTRLTVV.

The chain uses TRBV3-1 (or the pseudogene TRBV3-2) and TRBJ2-3; TRBD2 matches at 11 bases. V lost 8 bases, J lost 3 bases, and 16 bases stayed unmatched. The CDR3 is 18 amino acids. Germline lookup yields CDR1 LGHDT and CDR2 YNNKEL (reference sequence). The CDR3 bases are TGTGCCAGCTCGGGTCGGGCTAGCGGGGGGAGGTTGACAGATACGCAGTATTTT. It codes for CASSGRASGGRLTDTQYF.

The V and J genes are TRBV6-5 and TRBJ1-1; D is ambiguous. The CDR3 is made up of 13 amino acids. Germline values: CDR1 MNHEY, CDR2 SVGAGI. V dropped 7 bases and J dropped 1 base, with 10 bases sitting between them. The CDR3 sequence: CASTAGKNTEAFF. The CDR3 region has the DNA TGTGCCAGCACGGCAGGAAAGAACACTGAAGCTTTCTTT.

This rearrangement joins TRBV6-5 to TRBJ1-6; 9 bases align to TRBD1. The J segment lost 10 bases and the V segment lost 10 bases, leaving 14 bases of the junction unmatched. The length of the CDR3 is 15 residues. CDR1 and CDR2 (germline): MNHEY, SVGAGI. CDR3 in DNA: TGTGCCATTGAACGCCTGGACAGGGGTGAATCACCCCTCCACTTT. It yields the protein CAIERLDRGESPLHF.

The rearrangement uses TRBV6-2 or TRBV6-3 and TRBJ1-6; 10 bases agree with TRBD1. V gave up 5 bases and J gave up 6 bases; unmatched junction bases: 4. Germline V gene data show CDR1 as MNHEY and CDR2 as SVGEGT. This CDR3 has 15 residues. The CDR3: CASSPGQGPNSPLHF. In DNA, the CDR3 is TGTGCCAGCAGTCCGGGACAGGGGCCTAATTCACCCCTCCACTTT.

The gene calls are TRBV2 and TRBJ2-2, with 8 bases aligning to TRBD1. The CDR3 is 13 residues long. The ends lost 7 bases at V and 7 bases at J; junction bases unmatched: 5. In germline, CDR1 is SNHLY, CDR2 FYNNEI. The CDR3 region has the DNA TGTGCCAGCAACAGGGGGGAGGTCGGGGAGCTGTTTTTT. Amino acid sequence: CASNRGEVGELFF.

The chain couples TRBV3-1 (or the pseudogene TRBV3-2) to TRBJ2-4; D remains unclear. This CDR3 is built from 15 residues. From germline, CDR1 is LGHDT and CDR2 YNNKEL (reference sequence). The V end was cut by 2 bases, the J end by 2 bases, with 10 bases between. The CDR3 nucleotides read TGTGCCAGCAGCCAATCGGCAGTAACCAAAAACATTCAGTACTTC. It specifies CASSQSAVTKNIQYF.

The chain joins TRBV11-3 to TRBJ1-1; D may be TRBD1 (5 bases). V shed 5 bases and J shed 4 bases, with 11 bases lying between them. The V gene's germline CDR1 is SGHNT and CDR2 YENEEA. The CDR3 sequence is 13 residues long. CDR3 amino acids: CASSVTVTTEAFF. CDR3 bases: TGTGCCAGCAGCGTGACAGTTACCACTGAAGCTTTCTTT.

The chain recombines TRBV5-6 with TRBJ1-2; D not resolved. Trimming stripped 0 bases from V and 2 bases from J, with 8 bases between. This CDR3 contains 14 residues. Germline loops: CDR1 SGHDT, CDR2 YYEEEE. The CDR3 DNA reads TGTGCCAGCAGCTTGGTAGCAGAAAACTATGGCTACACCTTC. Its translation is CASSLVAENYGYTF. The whole variable domain, filled in from reference TRBV5-6 and TRBJ1-2, reads DAGVTQSPTHLIKTRGQQVTLRCSPKSGHDTVSWYQQALGQGPQFIFQYYEEEERQRGNFPDRFSGHQFPNYSSELNVNALLLGDSALYLCASSLVAENYGYTFGSGTRLTVV.

This chain uses TRBV7-2 with TRBJ2-1; 13 bases agree with TRBD2. With 5 bases clipped from V and 4 bases from J, the junction kept 5 bases outside the gene matches. The germline gives CDR1 SGHTA, CDR2 FQGNSA. This CDR3 contains 16 residues. The CDR3 is CASSPGTSGVYNEQFF. CDR3 bases: TGTGCCAGCAGCCCAGGGACTAGCGGGGTGTACAATGAGCAGTTCTTC.

The chain recombines TRBV3-1 (or the pseudogene TRBV3-2) with TRBJ1-1; unclear D gene. With 4 bases removed from V and 5 bases from J, the gap between germline ends came to 11 bases. Germline V gene sequence: CDR1 LGHDT, CDR2 YNNKEL (reference sequence). CDR3 size: 13 residues. The CDR3 nucleotides read TGTGCCAGCAGCCCTTTTGCGGGGACTGAAGCTTTCTTT. Its protein is CASSPFAGTEAFF.

The rearrangement uses TRBV30 and TRBJ1-1, with unresolved D. This CDR3 is 13 amino acids long. Trimming took off 0 bases at V and 3 bases at J, with 8 bases between the two ends. Germline values: CDR1 GTSNPN, CDR2 SVGIG (reference sequence). The CDR3 nucleotides read TGTGCCTGGAGTGTATCCGTCGACACTGAAGCTTTCTTT. Amino acids: CAWSVSVDTEAFF. Supplemented by reference TRBV30 and TRBJ1-1, the full variable domain reads SQTIHQWPATLVQPVGSPLSLECTVEGTSNPNLYWYRQAAGRGLQLLFYSVGIGQISSEVPQNLSASRPQDRQFILSSKKLLLSDSGFYLCAWSVSVDTEAFFGQGTRLTVV.

The chain links TRBV2 to TRBJ1-4, with TRBD1 matching over 9 bases. This CDR3 comprises 16 residues. Germline-derived CDR1 and CDR2 are SNHLY and FYNNEI. V gave up 6 bases and J gave up 1 base; unmatched junction bases: 6. CDR3 bases: TGTGCCAGCAGGGCGACAGGGGGAATAACTAATGAAAAACTGTTTTTT. Translating it yields CASRATGGITNEKLFF.

The chain carries TRBV19 and TRBJ1-2, with 8 bases identical to TRBD1. Trimming took 8 bases from V and 1 from J; bases not matched to a gene: 9. Germline assignment: CDR1 LNHDA and CDR2 SQIVND (reference sequence). This CDR3 has 15 amino acids. CDR3 DNA sequence: TGTGCCAGTCAGCCGAGGACAGGGTATAACTATGGCTACACCTTC. Translated, it gives CASQPRTGYNYGYTF.

The chain recombines TRBV15 with TRBJ1-4; the D gene is possibly TRBD1 (5 bases). Germline V gives CDR1 LNHNV, CDR2 YYDKDF (reference sequence). This CDR3 has 15 amino acids. Trimming took off 0 bases at V and 7 bases at J, with 12 bases between the two ends. The CDR3 coding sequence is TGTGCCACCAGCAGAGATCGGGTAGGGACTGAAAAACTGTTTTTT. Translated, it gives CATSRDRVGTEKLFF. Combining the CDR3 with reference TRBV15 and TRBJ1-4 gives the whole variable domain DAMVIQNPRYQVTQFGKPVTLSCSQTLNHNVMYWYQQKSSQAPKLLFHYYDKDFNNEADTPDNFQSRRPNTSFCFLDIRSPGLGDTAMYLCATSRDRVGTEKLFFGSGTQLSVL.

This chain links TRBV6-6 with TRBJ1-2, with 8 bases aligning to TRBD1. V shed 5 bases and J 5 bases; nucleotides not matched to a gene: 7. The CDR3 consists of 14 residues. Per germline, CDR1 MNHNY and CDR2 SVGAGI (reference sequence). The CDR3 loop is CASSPDRVRYGYTF. The CDR3 nucleotides are TGTGCCAGCAGTCCGGACAGGGTGCGGTATGGCTACACCTTC.

This clone was detected once. Here the CDR3 DNA reads TGTGCCAGCAGCGTTTACTCCCGAAACGAAGGCTACACCTTC. Residues: CASSVYSRNEGYTF. V gene TRBV9 combines with J gene TRBJ1-2; no definite D call. Germline V gene lookup returns CDR1 SGDLS and CDR2 YYNGEE. The V and J ends lost 2 bases and 8 bases respectively, with 16 bases between them. This CDR3 contains 14 residues.

The chain joins TRBV3-1 (or the pseudogene TRBV3-2) to TRBJ1-1; D is unresolved. The CDR3 has 13 residues. Trimming stripped 2 bases from V and 2 bases from J, with 6 bases between. Looked up from germline, CDR1 is LGHDT and CDR2 is YNNKEL (reference sequence). The CDR3: CASSQIINTEAFF. The CDR3 coding sequence is TGTGCCAGCAGCCAAATTATAAACACTGAAGCTTTCTTT.